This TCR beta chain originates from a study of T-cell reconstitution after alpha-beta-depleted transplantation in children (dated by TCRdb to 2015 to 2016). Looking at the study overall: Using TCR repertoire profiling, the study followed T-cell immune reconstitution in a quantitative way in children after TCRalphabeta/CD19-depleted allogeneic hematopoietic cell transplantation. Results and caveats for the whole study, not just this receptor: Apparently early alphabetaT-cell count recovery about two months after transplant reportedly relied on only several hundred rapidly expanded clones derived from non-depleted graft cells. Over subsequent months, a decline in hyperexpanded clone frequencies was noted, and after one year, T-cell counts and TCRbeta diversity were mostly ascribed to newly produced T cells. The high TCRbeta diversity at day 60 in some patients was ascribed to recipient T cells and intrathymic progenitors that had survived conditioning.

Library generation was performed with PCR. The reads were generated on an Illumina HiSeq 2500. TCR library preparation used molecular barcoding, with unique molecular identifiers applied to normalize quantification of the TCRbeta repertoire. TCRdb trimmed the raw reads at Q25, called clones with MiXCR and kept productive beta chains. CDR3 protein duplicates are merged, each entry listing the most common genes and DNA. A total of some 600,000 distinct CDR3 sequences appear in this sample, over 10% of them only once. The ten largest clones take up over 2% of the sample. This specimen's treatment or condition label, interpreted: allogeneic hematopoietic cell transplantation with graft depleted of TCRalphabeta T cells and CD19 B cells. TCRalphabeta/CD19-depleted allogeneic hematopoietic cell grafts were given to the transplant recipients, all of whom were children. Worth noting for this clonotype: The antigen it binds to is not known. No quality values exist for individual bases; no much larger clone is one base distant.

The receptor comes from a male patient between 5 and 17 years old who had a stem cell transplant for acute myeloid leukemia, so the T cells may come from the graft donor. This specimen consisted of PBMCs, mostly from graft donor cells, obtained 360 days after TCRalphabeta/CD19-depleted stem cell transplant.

CDR3 loop: CSVGPPETQYF. The DNA sequence reads TGCAGCGTTGGACCCCCTGAGACCCAGTACTTC. The rearrangement combines TRBV29-1 with TRBJ2-5, with no confidently assigned D gene. The CDR3 starts with the cysteine, ends with the phenylalanine, and has 11 residues. Just the 33-base CDR3 DNA is kept, in frame starting at base 1. The germline V gene yields SQVTM for CDR1 and ANQGSEA for CDR2. V is cut by 4 bases and J by 5 bases, and the space between the germline ends is 8 bases.